This is a list of T cell receptor beta chains from one sample in a study of blood T cells in healthy people across ages. One entry per CDR3 protein results from TCRdb running MiXCR on the 5' RACE reads. The data show roughly 700,000 distinct CDR3 sequences, roughly 50% seen once. Specimen: blood. The receptors were gathered from a woman aged 60 to 75 in good health. CDR3s include the opening cysteine and the closing phenylalanine or tryptophan. The D gene is left open where the match is weak. The size of a clone is reported for some rows only, either as once, few or many, or as a class for expanded clones.

j_gene: TRBJ1-2; abundance: NA; d_gene: NA; v_gene: TRBV29-1; CDR3nt: TGCAGACACAGGGCCCCCTATGGCTACACCTTC; CDR3aa: CRHRAPYGYTF
j_gene: TRBJ2-3; abundance: NA; d_gene: TRBD2; v_gene: TRBV28; CDR3nt: TGTGCCAGCAGTTCCCCTCTGAGCGGGAGGGGGACAGATACGCAGTATTTT; CDR3aa: CASSSPLSGRGTDTQYF
j_gene: TRBJ2-5; abundance: many; d_gene: NA; v_gene: TRBV4-2; CDR3nt: TGTGCCAGCTCCCAGGGGGGTAGTAGGGAGACCCAGTACTTC; CDR3aa: CASSQGGSRETQYF
j_gene: TRBJ2-7; abundance: many; d_gene: NA; v_gene: TRBV20-1; CDR3nt: TGCAGTGCTAGACGGGGGTCCTACGAGCAGTACTTC; CDR3aa: CSARRGSYEQYF
j_gene: TRBJ2-7; abundance: NA; d_gene: TRBD1; v_gene: TRBV27; CDR3nt: TGTGCCAGCAGTCAAGGGGGCAGACCTGTCTACGAGCAGTACTTC; CDR3aa: CASSQGGRPVYEQYF
j_gene: TRBJ2-1; abundance: many; d_gene: NA; v_gene: TRBV11-3; CDR3nt: TGTGCCAGCAGCTTAGGTTCGAGTAGCAATGAGCAGTTCTTC; CDR3aa: CASSLGSSSNEQFF
j_gene: TRBJ1-1; abundance: few; d_gene: TRBD1; v_gene: TRBV12-3/TRBV12-4; CDR3nt: TGTGCCAGCAGGGTCCGGGACAGATACACTGAAGCTTTCTTT; CDR3aa: CASRVRDRYTEAFF
j_gene: TRBJ2-7; abundance: NA; d_gene: TRBD2; v_gene: TRBV28; CDR3nt: TGTGCCAGCAGTCGGACTAGCGGATTCTCCTACGAGCAGTACTTC; CDR3aa: CASSRTSGFSYEQYF
j_gene: TRBJ2-2; abundance: NA; d_gene: TRBD2; v_gene: TRBV7-9; CDR3nt: TGTGCCAGCAGCCCACCAGGGGCTAGCGGGAGGGACACCGGGGAGCTGTTTTTT; CDR3aa: CASSPPGASGRDTGELFF
j_gene: TRBJ1-4; abundance: many; d_gene: NA; v_gene: TRBV6-1; CDR3nt: TGTGCCAGCAGTGAAATGAGAGAAAAACTGTTTTTT; CDR3aa: CASSEMREKLFF
j_gene: TRBJ2-3; abundance: NA; d_gene: NA; v_gene: TRBV29-1; CDR3nt: TGCAGCGCCCCGGACAACACAGATACGCAGTATTTT; CDR3aa: CSAPDNTDTQYF
j_gene: TRBJ1-1; abundance: few; d_gene: NA; v_gene: TRBV10-3; CDR3nt: TGTGCCATCAAGAGCGGAATGAACACTGAAGCTTTCTTT; CDR3aa: CAIKSGMNTEAFF
j_gene: TRBJ2-1; abundance: NA; d_gene: TRBD2; v_gene: TRBV5-1; CDR3nt: TGCGCCAGCAGCTTGGCTAGCGGGGGCCCCTACAATGAGCAGTTCTTC; CDR3aa: CASSLASGGPYNEQFF
j_gene: TRBJ2-7; abundance: once; d_gene: NA; v_gene: TRBV28; CDR3nt: TGTGCCAGCAGATTCTCGGGGGACTACGAGCAGTACTTC; CDR3aa: CASRFSGDYEQYF